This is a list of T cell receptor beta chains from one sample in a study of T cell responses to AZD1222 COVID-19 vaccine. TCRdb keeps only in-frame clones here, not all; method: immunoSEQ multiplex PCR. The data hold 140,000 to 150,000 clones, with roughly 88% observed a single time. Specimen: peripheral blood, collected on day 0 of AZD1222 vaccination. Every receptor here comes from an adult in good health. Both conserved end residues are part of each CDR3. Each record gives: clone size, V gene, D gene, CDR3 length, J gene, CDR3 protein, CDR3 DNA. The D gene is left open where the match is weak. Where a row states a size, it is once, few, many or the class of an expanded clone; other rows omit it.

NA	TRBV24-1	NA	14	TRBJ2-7	CATSVSRAPYEQYF	TGTGCCACCAGTGTCTCCAGGGCCCCCTACGAGCAGTACTTC
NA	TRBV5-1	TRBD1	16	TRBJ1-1	CASSLGTQGVNTEAFF	TGCGCCAGCAGCTTGGGGACACAGGGGGTGAACACTGAAGCTTTCTTT
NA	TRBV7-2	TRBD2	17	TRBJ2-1	CASSARGPAGNYNEQFF	TGTGCCAGCAGCGCCCGGGGTCCAGCGGGGAATTACAATGAGCAGTTCTTC
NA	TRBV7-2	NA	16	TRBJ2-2	CASSLLGRFNTGELFF	TGTGCCAGCAGCTTGCTGGGCCGATTTAACACCGGGGAGCTGTTTTTT
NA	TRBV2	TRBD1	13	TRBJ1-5	CAGRQGGGQPQHF	TGTGCCGGCCGACAGGGGGGCGGCCAGCCCCAGCATTTT
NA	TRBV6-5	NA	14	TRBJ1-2	CASSYEPANYGYTF	TGTGCCAGCAGTTACGAGCCAGCTAACTATGGCTACACCTTC
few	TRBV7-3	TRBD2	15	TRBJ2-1	CASSLFLAGGHEQFF	TGTGCCAGCAGCTTATTCTTAGCGGGGGGGCATGAGCAGTTCTTC
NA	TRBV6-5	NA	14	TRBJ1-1	CASSYSTGETEAFF	TGTGCCAGCAGTTACTCGACGGGCGAGACTGAAGCTTTCTTT
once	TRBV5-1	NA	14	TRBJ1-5	CASSLAAGNQPQHF	TGCGCCAGCAGCTTGGCCGCGGGGAATCAGCCCCAGCATTTT
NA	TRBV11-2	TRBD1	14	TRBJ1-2	CASSLVDRGYGYTF	TGTGCCAGCAGCTTAGTGGACAGGGGATATGGCTACACCTTC
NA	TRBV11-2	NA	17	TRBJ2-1	CASSLDRLLSSYNEQFF	TGTGCCAGCAGCTTAGATCGCCTCCTGAGCTCCTACAATGAGCAGTTCTTC
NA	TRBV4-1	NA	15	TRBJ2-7	CASSQGASLSYEQYF	TGCGCCAGCAGCCAAGGGGCAAGTTTATCGTACGAGCAGTACTTC
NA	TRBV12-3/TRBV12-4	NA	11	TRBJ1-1	CASSYRVEAFF	TGTGCCAGCAGTTACAGGGTGGAGGCTTTCTTT
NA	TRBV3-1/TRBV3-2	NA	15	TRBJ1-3	CASSQNALSGNTIYF	TGTGCCAGCAGCCAAAACGCACTCTCTGGAAACACCATATATTTT
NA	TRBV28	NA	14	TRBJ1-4	CASGGMTVNEKLFF	TGTGCCAGCGGGGGAATGACGGTCAATGAAAAACTGTTTTTT
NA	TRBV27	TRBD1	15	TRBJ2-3	CASSSQGAGTDTQYF	TGTGCCAGCAGTTCACAGGGGGCTGGCACAGATACGCAGTATTTT
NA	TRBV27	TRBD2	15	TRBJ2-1	CASSWSSGGAYEQFF	TGTGCCAGCAGTTGGTCTAGCGGGGGGGCATATGAGCAGTTCTTC
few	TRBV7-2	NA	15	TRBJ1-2	CASSLAIGSGIGYTF	TGTGCCAGCAGCTTAGCCATTGGATCAGGGATCGGCTACACCTTC
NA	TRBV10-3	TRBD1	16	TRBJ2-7	CAISVRGQGSLNEQYF	TGTGCCATCAGTGTTCGAGGACAGGGGAGTTTGAACGAGCAGTACTTC
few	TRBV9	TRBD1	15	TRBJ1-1	CASSVEGAVGTEAFF	TGTGCCAGCAGCGTAGAGGGGGCGGTGGGGACTGAAGCTTTCTTT
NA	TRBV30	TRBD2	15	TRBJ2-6	CAWERGVSGANVLTF	TGTGCCTGGGAGCGGGGTGTCTCTGGGGCCAACGTCCTGACTTTC
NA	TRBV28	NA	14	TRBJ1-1	CASSLGSMNTEAFF	TGTGCCAGCAGTTTAGGTAGTATGAACACTGAAGCTTTCTTT
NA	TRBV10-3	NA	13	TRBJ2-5	CAISIAAQETQYF	TGTGCCATCAGTATAGCGGCCCAAGAGACCCAGTACTTC
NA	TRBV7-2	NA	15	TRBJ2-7	CASSRSATLSYEQYF	TGTGCCAGCAGCCGGTCGGCGACACTCTCCTACGAGCAGTACTTC
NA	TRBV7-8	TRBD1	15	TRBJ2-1	CASSHLGQGASEQFF	TGTGCCAGCAGCCACCTGGGACAGGGGGCGAGTGAGCAGTTCTTC
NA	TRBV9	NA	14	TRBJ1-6	CASSAQWGNSPLHF	TGTGCCAGCAGCGCACAGTGGGGGAATTCACCCCTCCACTTT
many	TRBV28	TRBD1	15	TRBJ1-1	CASSLSGDRRPRAFF	TGTGCCAGCAGCCTAAGTGGGGACAGAAGGCCCAGGGCTTTCTTT
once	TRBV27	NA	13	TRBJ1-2	CASSLAGNYGYTF	TGTGCCAGCAGTTTAGCGGGGAACTATGGCTACACCTTC
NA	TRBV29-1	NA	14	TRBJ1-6	CSVRVNSYNSPLHF	TGCAGCGTTCGGGTGAACTCCTATAATTCACCCCTCCACTTT